The present TCR beta chain was sequenced within a study of blood T cell repertoires in COVID-19. The CDR3 extends over 14 amino acids. Trimming cost V 4 bases and J 7 bases; bases outside gene matches: 8. Looked up from germline, CDR1 is LGHNA and CDR2 is YSLEER. The table came from immunoSEQ multiplex PCR; TCRdb's copy has only in-frame clones and leaves some out. This table has a few hundred thousand clones, roughly 86% appearing once. In its sample, this clone was seen once. The chain is built from TRBV4-3 and TRBJ2-3; 7 nucleotides align to TRBD2. The sequenced material came from peripheral blood. This receptor was identified in a man between 40 and 49 years old who had recovered from COVID-19. The CDR3 bases are TGCGCCAGCAGCCGAGGACTAGGTCGGAATACGCAGTATTTT. Amino acid sequence: CASSRGLGRNTQYF.